A selection of T cell receptor beta chains follows, all from one sample in a study of T cell changes during pregnancy in multiple sclerosis. This table comes from immunoSEQ multiplex PCR, and its TCRdb copy is limited to in-frame clones, with some not included. This table has some 42,000 clones, 70% to 90% appearing once. The sequenced sample was CD4+ T cells from peripheral blood mononuclear cells, obtained after pregnancy. The receptor set was obtained from a female donor with multiple sclerosis, enrolled in a pregnancy study. Both conserved end residues are part of each CDR3. A D gene is named only where the DNA matches it firmly. Clone size is shown for a subset of rows, as once, few, many or a class of expanded clone.

j_gene: TRBJ1-2; d_gene: -; len: 14; v_gene: TRBV7-2; abundance: once; CDR3nt: TGTGCCAGCAATAGGCAGCCAACAGCCTATGGCTACACCTTC; CDR3aa: CASNRQPTAYGYTF
j_gene: TRBJ1-5; d_gene: -; len: 16; v_gene: TRBV7-8; abundance: -; CDR3nt: TGTGCCAGCAGCTTAGTCGCGGGTTATAGCAATCAGCCCCAGCATTTT; CDR3aa: CASSLVAGYSNQPQHF
j_gene: TRBJ1-5; d_gene: -; len: 13; v_gene: TRBV2; abundance: -; CDR3nt: TGTGCCAGCCGCGGGGAGGTGAGACAGCCCCAGCATTTT; CDR3aa: CASRGEVRQPQHF
j_gene: TRBJ1-2; d_gene: TRBD1; len: 13; v_gene: TRBV5-1; abundance: -; CDR3nt: TGCGCCAGCAGCCAGGGACAGGCGTCAGGCTACACCTTC; CDR3aa: CASSQGQASGYTF
j_gene: TRBJ1-1; d_gene: TRBD1; len: 16; v_gene: TRBV28; abundance: once; CDR3nt: TGTGCCAGCAGTTTGTTGGGGTTTGGACAGGGCTCTGAAGCTTTCTTT; CDR3aa: CASSLLGFGQGSEAFF
j_gene: TRBJ2-3; d_gene: -; len: 12; v_gene: TRBV6-1; abundance: -; CDR3nt: TGTGCCAGCAGTGAATGGAGAGATACGCAGTATTTT; CDR3aa: CASSEWRDTQYF
j_gene: TRBJ2-7; d_gene: TRBD1; len: 16; v_gene: TRBV10-3; abundance: -; CDR3nt: TGTGCCATCAGTGAGTCGCGTAGGGGGCTCTCCTACGAGCAGTACTTC; CDR3aa: CAISESRRGLSYEQYF
j_gene: TRBJ1-5; d_gene: -; len: 14; v_gene: TRBV5-1; abundance: -; CDR3nt: TGCGCCAGCAGCTTGGACCCGGGGGACCAGCCCCAGCATTTT; CDR3aa: CASSLDPGDQPQHF
j_gene: TRBJ1-6; d_gene: -; len: 15; v_gene: TRBV9; abundance: -; CDR3nt: TGTGCCAGCAGCGTAGCTTCCGGGGGGCATTCACCCCTCCACTTT; CDR3aa: CASSVASGGHSPLHF
j_gene: TRBJ1-5; d_gene: -; len: 14; v_gene: TRBV19; abundance: -; CDR3nt: TGTGCCAGTAGTCCCCCCAGGGTAGGTCAGCCCCAGCATTTT; CDR3aa: CASSPPRVGQPQHF
j_gene: TRBJ2-7; d_gene: TRBD1; len: 15; v_gene: TRBV11-3; abundance: -; CDR3nt: TGTGCCAGCAGCCTGGGACAGGGGGCCGCCTACGAGCAGTACTTC; CDR3aa: CASSLGQGAAYEQYF
j_gene: TRBJ1-1; d_gene: -; len: 13; v_gene: TRBV6-1; abundance: few; CDR3nt: TGTGCCAGCAGTGAGACAGGGAACACTGAAGCTTTCTTT; CDR3aa: CASSETGNTEAFF
j_gene: TRBJ2-1; d_gene: TRBD2; len: 17; v_gene: TRBV10-3; abundance: -; CDR3nt: TGTGCCATCGCGGCGGGGAGTGGCGGGGGGGCCGGGGATGAGCAGTTCTTC; CDR3aa: CAIAAGSGGGAGDEQFF
j_gene: TRBJ1-6; d_gene: -; len: 14; v_gene: TRBV5-1; abundance: once; CDR3nt: TGCGCCACCGGAATGGGGTTCCCGGGAGCACCCCTCCACTTT; CDR3aa: CATGMGFPGAPLHF
j_gene: TRBJ2-1; d_gene: TRBD1; len: 18; v_gene: TRBV12-5; abundance: -; CDR3nt: TGTGCTAGTGGTTTGGTACCAGATGGGACAGGAGACTACAATGAGCAGTTCTTC; CDR3aa: CASGLVPDGTGDYNEQFF
j_gene: TRBJ1-1; d_gene: -; len: 10; v_gene: TRBV2; abundance: -; CDR3nt: TGTGCCAGCGGCGGGGGTGAAGCTTTCTTT; CDR3aa: CASGGGEAFF
j_gene: TRBJ1-2; d_gene: TRBD1; len: 15; v_gene: TRBV5-1; abundance: -; CDR3nt: TGCGCCAGCAGCCCGAGGACAGGTATATCCCTTGGCTACACCTTC; CDR3aa: CASSPRTGISLGYTF
j_gene: TRBJ1-3; d_gene: TRBD1; len: 14; v_gene: TRBV30; abundance: -; CDR3nt: TGTGCCTGGAGCGGGACAGGGGCTGGAAACACCATATATTTT; CDR3aa: CAWSGTGAGNTIYF
j_gene: TRBJ1-1; d_gene: -; len: 16; v_gene: TRBV28; abundance: -; CDR3nt: TGTGCCAGCAGCCTGGGGGCGGATCTGATGAACACTGAAGCTTTCTTT; CDR3aa: CASSLGADLMNTEAFF
j_gene: TRBJ1-2; d_gene: -; len: 16; v_gene: TRBV12-2; abundance: -; CDR3nt: TGTGCAAGTCGCTTAGCGGATACCCCGGGGGACTATGGCTACACCTTC; CDR3aa: CASRLADTPGDYGYTF
j_gene: TRBJ2-7; d_gene: -; len: 10; v_gene: TRBV29-1; abundance: -; CDR3nt: TGCAGCGTTCTTTCCTACGAGCAGTACTTC; CDR3aa: CSVLSYEQYF
j_gene: TRBJ1-4; d_gene: -; len: 17; v_gene: TRBV7-3; abundance: -; CDR3nt: TGTGCCAGCAGCTTAAGTCATATCAATTGCGAGAACGAACCTGCGTTTTTT; CDR3aa: CASSLSHINCENEPAFF
j_gene: TRBJ1-1; d_gene: -; len: 13; v_gene: TRBV2; abundance: -; CDR3nt: TGTGCCAGCAGTGCTCAGGAGAACACTGAAGCTTTCTTT; CDR3aa: CASSAQENTEAFF
j_gene: TRBJ2-1; d_gene: -; len: 13; v_gene: TRBV28; abundance: -; CDR3nt: TGTGCCATCATCGGGGATGCCCACAATGAGCAGTTCTTC; CDR3aa: CAIIGDAHNEQFF
j_gene: TRBJ2-2; d_gene: -; len: 13; v_gene: TRBV5-4; abundance: once; CDR3nt: TGTGCCAGCAGCCCTCCGAACACCGGGGAGCTGTTTTTT; CDR3aa: CASSPPNTGELFF
j_gene: TRBJ2-7; d_gene: TRBD2; len: 16; v_gene: TRBV5-1; abundance: once; CDR3nt: TGCGCCAGCAGCTTGGGGACTAGCGGGGGGGAGGACGAGCAGTACTTC; CDR3aa: CASSLGTSGGEDEQYF
j_gene: TRBJ2-5; d_gene: TRBD1; len: 15; v_gene: TRBV2; abundance: -; CDR3nt: TGTGCCAGCAGTTCCGGACAGGGCCCGCCAGGGACCCAGTACTTC; CDR3aa: CASSSGQGPPGTQYF
j_gene: TRBJ2-3; d_gene: TRBD1; len: 18; v_gene: TRBV5-5; abundance: -; CDR3nt: TGTGCCAGCAGCCCAGACACCCGGGACAGGGGGCGTGCAGATACGCAGTATTTT; CDR3aa: CASSPDTRDRGRADTQYF
j_gene: TRBJ2-5; d_gene: -; len: 16; v_gene: TRBV4-1; abundance: -; CDR3nt: TGCGCCAGCAGCCTCAGACGGGGTAAAGAGATAGAGACCCAGTACTTC; CDR3aa: CASSLRRGKEIETQYF
j_gene: TRBJ1-2; d_gene: -; len: 11; v_gene: TRBV20-1; abundance: -; CDR3nt: TGCAGTGCCCGAGCTAACTATGGCTACACCTTC; CDR3aa: CSARANYGYTF
j_gene: TRBJ1-4; d_gene: -; len: 15; v_gene: TRBV30; abundance: -; CDR3nt: TGTGCCTGGAGTGCAGGGCTTCTAACTAATGAAAAACTGTTTTTT; CDR3aa: CAWSAGLLTNEKLFF
j_gene: TRBJ2-3; d_gene: -; len: 14; v_gene: TRBV7-2; abundance: -; CDR3nt: TGTGCCAGCAGCTTAGAGCCTAGCACAGATACGCAGTATTTT; CDR3aa: CASSLEPSTDTQYF
j_gene: TRBJ2-7; d_gene: TRBD1; len: 16; v_gene: TRBV11-2; abundance: -; CDR3nt: TGTGCCAGCAGCTTAGGCGGGACAGGGGGCTCGAGGGAGCAGTACTTC; CDR3aa: CASSLGGTGGSREQYF
j_gene: TRBJ2-2; d_gene: TRBD1; len: 18; v_gene: TRBV27; abundance: -; CDR3nt: TGTGCCAGCAGTAGGGGGTATTTCGACAGGGATAACACCGGGGAGCTGTTTTTT; CDR3aa: CASSRGYFDRDNTGELFF
j_gene: TRBJ1-2; d_gene: -; len: 16; v_gene: TRBV6-1; abundance: -; CDR3nt: TGTGCCAGCAGTGGTTCCGGGACAAGAGTAAACTATGGCTACACCTTC; CDR3aa: CASSGSGTRVNYGYTF
j_gene: TRBJ2-5; d_gene: TRBD2; len: 16; v_gene: TRBV9; abundance: -; CDR3nt: TGTGCCAGCAGCCCCACGGCTAGCGGGGGCCAAGAGACCCAGTACTTC; CDR3aa: CASSPTASGGQETQYF
j_gene: TRBJ2-5; d_gene: TRBD2; len: 17; v_gene: TRBV7-2; abundance: -; CDR3nt: TGTGCCAGCAGCTTAGACGGCGCGGGGGGTCACCAAGAGACCCAGTACTTC; CDR3aa: CASSLDGAGGHQETQYF
j_gene: TRBJ2-1; d_gene: -; len: 11; v_gene: TRBV9; abundance: -; CDR3nt: TGTGCCAGCAGCACTAGTGGTGAGCAGTTCTTC; CDR3aa: CASSTSGEQFF
j_gene: TRBJ1-4; d_gene: TRBD1; len: 17; v_gene: TRBV14; abundance: few; CDR3nt: TGTGCCAGCAGCGACGAACCGACAGGGACCTTTTTTGAAAAACTGTTTTTT; CDR3aa: CASSDEPTGTFFEKLFF
j_gene: TRBJ2-1; d_gene: TRBD1; len: 13; v_gene: TRBV7-2; abundance: -; CDR3nt: TGTGCCAGCAGCCAAACAGGGGTCCATGAGCAGTTCTTC; CDR3aa: CASSQTGVHEQFF
j_gene: TRBJ1-1; d_gene: TRBD1; len: 17; v_gene: TRBV13; abundance: -; CDR3nt: TGTGCCAGCAGCCGACTTAAATACAGACAGGGGAACACTGAAGCTTTCTTT; CDR3aa: CASSRLKYRQGNTEAFF
j_gene: TRBJ1-3; d_gene: -; len: 17; v_gene: TRBV11-1; abundance: -; CDR3nt: TGTGCCAGCAGCTTAGCGTGGACGAAGAAACGGGGGAACACCATATATTTT; CDR3aa: CASSLAWTKKRGNTIYF
j_gene: TRBJ1-2; d_gene: TRBD1; len: 15; v_gene: TRBV18; abundance: few; CDR3nt: TGTGCCAGCTCACCAAATCCGACAGGGATGAATGGCTACACCTTC; CDR3aa: CASSPNPTGMNGYTF
j_gene: TRBJ2-3; d_gene: TRBD2; len: 14; v_gene: TRBV7-2; abundance: -; CDR3nt: TGTGCCAGCAGCTTAGCAACTAGCGGCGGAGGTCAGTATTTT; CDR3aa: CASSLATSGGGQYF
j_gene: TRBJ2-3; d_gene: TRBD1; len: 16; v_gene: TRBV5-8; abundance: -; CDR3nt: TGTGCCAGCAGCCCGGGACAGGCGTTAGACACAGATACGCAGTATTTT; CDR3aa: CASSPGQALDTDTQYF
j_gene: TRBJ1-1; d_gene: -; len: 15; v_gene: TRBV19; abundance: -; CDR3nt: TGTGCCAGTAGTATAGGGGGCAGGGTGAACACTGAAGCTTTCTTT; CDR3aa: CASSIGGRVNTEAFF
j_gene: TRBJ1-6; d_gene: TRBD1; len: 15; v_gene: TRBV6-5; abundance: -; CDR3nt: TGTGCCAGCAGTTACCGAGGACAGGGGAGGTCACCCCTCCACTTT; CDR3aa: CASSYRGQGRSPLHF
j_gene: TRBJ1-2; d_gene: -; len: 12; v_gene: TRBV2; abundance: -; CDR3nt: TGTGCCAGCAGTGAACAGAACTATGGCTACACCTTC; CDR3aa: CASSEQNYGYTF
j_gene: TRBJ2-1; d_gene: -; len: 15; v_gene: TRBV19; abundance: -; CDR3nt: TGTGCCAGTAGTATAGGCCCCCTATTTTACAATGAGCAGTTCTTC; CDR3aa: CASSIGPLFYNEQFF
j_gene: TRBJ2-7; d_gene: TRBD2; len: 15; v_gene: TRBV11-1; abundance: -; CDR3nt: TGTGCCAGCAGCCCCGGACTAGACCCGGGGTACGAGCAGTACTTC; CDR3aa: CASSPGLDPGYEQYF
j_gene: TRBJ1-1; d_gene: -; len: 17; v_gene: TRBV15; abundance: -; CDR3nt: TGTGCCACCAGCAGAGAGGGTGGAGGGCGAGGTATCACTGAAGCTTTCTTT; CDR3aa: CATSREGGGRGITEAFF
j_gene: TRBJ2-3; d_gene: TRBD2; len: 16; v_gene: TRBV11-3; abundance: -; CDR3nt: TGTGCCAGCAGCTTGGGGCGGGGGGGCAATTTTTATACGCAGTATTTT; CDR3aa: CASSLGRGGNFYTQYF
j_gene: TRBJ2-5; d_gene: -; len: 14; v_gene: TRBV11-3; abundance: -; CDR3nt: TGTGCCAGCTCGGTCAGGGGAAACCAAGAGACCCAGTACTTC; CDR3aa: CASSVRGNQETQYF
j_gene: TRBJ1-1; d_gene: -; len: 15; v_gene: TRBV29-1; abundance: -; CDR3nt: TGCAGCGTTGCCCCAGGGTGGGGAATGAACACTGAAGCTTTCTTT; CDR3aa: CSVAPGWGMNTEAFF
j_gene: TRBJ2-7; d_gene: TRBD1; len: 15; v_gene: TRBV5-1; abundance: -; CDR3nt: TGCGCCAGCAGCTGGAGACAGGGGACGAACTACGAGCAGTACTTC; CDR3aa: CASSWRQGTNYEQYF
j_gene: TRBJ1-3; d_gene: TRBD1; len: 15; v_gene: TRBV2; abundance: -; CDR3nt: TGTGCCAGCGGACAGGGTGAGAGCTCTGGAAACACCATATATTTT; CDR3aa: CASGQGESSGNTIYF
j_gene: TRBJ1-1; d_gene: TRBD1; len: 15; v_gene: TRBV7-3; abundance: -; CDR3nt: TGTGCCAGCAGCTTAAGCGGGACAGGGAACACTGAAGCTTTCTTT; CDR3aa: CASSLSGTGNTEAFF
j_gene: TRBJ2-1; d_gene: -; len: 11; v_gene: TRBV20-1; abundance: -; CDR3nt: TGCAGTGCTAGAGATTTCGGGTCACCGTTCTTC; CDR3aa: CSARDFGSPFF